The next 28 T cell receptor beta chains were all read from a single sample in a study of T cell changes during pregnancy in multiple sclerosis. Sequencing was performed with immunoSEQ multiplex PCR; in TCRdb, only in-frame clones are kept and a portion is missing. This table has more than 100,000 clones, about 90% appearing once. Material: peripheral blood, obtained after pregnancy. The origin of the receptors is a female donor with multiple sclerosis, enrolled in a pregnancy study.

This chain connects TRBV7-9 to TRBJ2-3; 16 positions match TRBD2. In germline, CDR1 is SEHNR, CDR2 FQNEAQ (reference sequence). After removal of 3 bases from V and 5 bases from J, the junction contained 8 bases not matched to a gene. CDR3 size: 18 residues. For the CDR3, the DNA is TGTGCCAGCAGCTTCCCGGGACTAGCGGGGGGGCTTGGAGATACGCAGTATTTT. This gives the protein CASSFPGLAGGLGDTQYF. Together with reference TRBV7-9 and TRBJ2-3, the CDR3 gives the full variable domain: DTGVSQNPRHKITKRGQNVTFRCDPISEHNRLYWYRQTLGQGPEFLTYFQNEAQLEKSRLLSDRFSAERPKGSFSTLEIQRTEQGDSAMYLCASSFPGLAGGLGDTQYFGPGTRLTVL.

This clone was found once. CDR3 in DNA: TGTGCCAGCAGTTTATCTCAGTTCTCTGGGGCCAACGTCCTGACTTTC. Translation gives CASSLSQFSGANVLTF. J is TRBJ2-6 and V is TRBV28; D call uncertain. Germline V gives CDR1 MDHEN, CDR2 SYDVKM. The length of the CDR3 is 16 residues. With 1 base removed from V and 0 bases from J, the gap between germline ends came to 7 bases.

The V and J genes are TRBV28 and TRBJ2-1; 9 bases line up with TRBD1. This CDR3 region has 16 residues. Trimming cost V 5 bases and J 7 bases; bases outside gene matches: 12. The germline V gene has CDR1 MDHEN and CDR2 SYDVKM. CDR3 amino acids: CASSLNPGTGPNEQFF. CDR3 in DNA: TGTGCCAGCAGTCTTAACCCCGGGACAGGGCCAAATGAGCAGTTCTTC.

This chain joins TRBV5-4 and TRBJ2-3; weak D call: TRBD2 (6 bases). V lost 5 bases and J lost 4, with 8 bases in between. The germline CDR1 and CDR2 sequences are SGHNT and YYREEE (reference sequence). This CDR3 comprises 12 residues. Here the CDR3 DNA reads TGTGCCAGCAGTTGGGGGGCAGATACGCAGTATTTT. It encodes CASSWGADTQYF.

The rearrangement uses TRBV27 and TRBJ2-5; the D gene is possibly TRBD1 (5 bases). Trimming shortened V by 3 bases and J by 5 bases, and 13 bases separated the two germline ends. This CDR3 has 14 amino acids. Germline CDR1 is MNHEY and CDR2 is SMNVEV (reference sequence). The CDR3 DNA follows: TGTGCCAGCAGTTTTACAGGCTCGTTTGAGACCCAGTACTTC. It translates to CASSFTGSFETQYF.

This clone has a single count. The chain carries TRBV2 and TRBJ2-7; 8 bases agree with TRBD1. The CDR3 has 14 amino acids. The germline V gene has CDR1 SNHLY and CDR2 FYNNEI. The V segment lost 6 bases and the J segment 5 bases; nucleotides outside the gene matches: 9. The CDR3 loop reads CASSESGGADEQYF. CDR3 in DNA: TGTGCCAGCAGCGAGTCAGGGGGCGCAGACGAGCAGTACTTC.

This chain connects TRBV4-3 to TRBJ2-1; 7 bases are shared with TRBD2. Trimming cost V 1 base and J 4 bases; bases outside gene matches: 7. The CDR3 contains 16 residues. Looked up from germline, CDR1 is LGHNA and CDR2 is YSLEER. CDR3 protein: CASSQGGGHPYNEQFF. CDR3 DNA sequence: TGCGCCAGCAGCCAAGGCGGGGGTCACCCTTACAATGAGCAGTTCTTC.

In this sample, this clone turned up once. The chain couples TRBV29-1 to TRBJ2-3; D uncertain. CDR3 size: 11 residues. The V end lost 7 bases, the J end lost 5 bases, and 10 bases lay between the germline ends. CDR1 and CDR2 (germline): SQVTM, ANQGSEA. The CDR3 reads CSERLVDTQYF. In nucleotides, the CDR3 is TGCAGCGAGCGACTCGTAGATACGCAGTATTTT.

The CDR3 nucleotides are TGTGCCAGCAGTTTGAGCGGACTATATGGCTACACCTTC. Translating gives CASSLSGLYGYTF. This rearrangement joins TRBV28 to TRBJ1-2; D is unclear. The germline CDR1 and CDR2 sequences are MDHEN and SYDVKM. The CDR3 totals 13 residues. V lost 3 bases and J 5 bases, leaving 10 bases between the germline ends.

The CDR3 sequence: CASSPAPLLREGGNNEQFF. Here the CDR3 DNA reads TGTGCCAGCAGCCCGGCCCCTCTACTCCGGGAGGGCGGGAACAATGAGCAGTTCTTC. The V and J genes are TRBV27 and TRBJ2-1, with 8 bases lining up with TRBD2. The CDR3 totals 19 residues. J lost 5 bases, V lost 6 bases, and 21 bases had no gene match. The germline V gene encodes CDR1 MNHEY and CDR2 SMNVEV (reference sequence).

The rearrangement joins TRBV2 to TRBJ2-5; a possible D gene is TRBD1 (5 bases). Trimming cost V 2 bases and J 1 base, with 11 bases left between them. Germline V gene data show CDR1 as SNHLY and CDR2 as FYNNEI. CDR3 size: 15 residues. The CDR3 loop reads CASSERQTPQETQYF. DNA of the CDR3: TGTGCCAGCAGTGAACGACAGACCCCCCAAGAGACCCAGTACTTC.

The sample holds one count of this clone. CDR3 sequence: CASSRVDYGYTF. CDR3 coding DNA: TGTGCCAGCAGCCGGGTCGACTATGGCTACACCTTC. The rearrangement uses TRBV7-9 and TRBJ1-2; D unclear. Germline loops: CDR1 SEHNR, CDR2 FQNEAQ (reference sequence). The ends were cut back, 5 bases at V and 3 bases at J, with 7 bases in the middle. The CDR3 has 12 residues.

The chain couples TRBV9 to TRBJ1-2; 9 nucleotides agree with TRBD1. Germline loops: CDR1 SGDLS, CDR2 YYNGEE. With 7 bases clipped from V and 3 bases from J, the junction kept 10 bases outside the gene matches. The CDR3 spans 15 residues. The CDR3 protein is CASDRGTGNYYGYTF. CDR3 nucleotides: TGTGCCAGCGACCGTGGGACAGGGAATTACTATGGCTACACCTTC. Variable domain in full (rest from reference TRBV9 and TRBJ1-2): DSGVTQTPKHLITATGQRVTLRCSPRSGDLSVYWYQQSLDQGLQFLIQYYNGEERAKGNILERFSAQQFPDLHSELNLSSLELGDSALYFCASDRGTGNYYGYTFGSGTRLTVV.

The gene calls are TRBV5-1 and TRBJ2-4, with 7 bases identical to TRBD1. The CDR3 spans 16 residues. V trimming: 6 bases; J trimming: 5 bases; junction bases outside the gene matches: 14. CDR1 and CDR2 (germline): SGHRS, YFSETQ. The CDR3 DNA reads as TGCGCCAGCAAGAAAGGACAGGTCCTTAGCCAAAACATTCAGTACTTC. This codes for CASKKGQVLSQNIQYF. The full variable domain, in which reference TRBV5-1 and TRBJ2-4 provide the parts outside the CDR3, is KAGVTQTPRYLIKTRGQQVTLSCSPISGHRSVSWYQQTPGQGLQFLFEYFSETQRNKGNFPGRFSGRQFSNSRSEMNVSTLELGDSALYLCASKKGQVLSQNIQYFGAGTRLSVL.

CDR3 nucleotide sequence: TGTGCCAGCAGCAATGGGGCGGTCAAAAACATTCAGTACTTC. Translation: CASSNGAVKNIQYF. The chain uses TRBV28 and TRBJ2-4; D perhaps matches TRBD1 (5 bases). CDR3 length: 14 amino acids. Trimming shortened V by 6 bases and J by 3 bases, and 12 bases separated the two germline ends. In germline, CDR1 is MDHEN, CDR2 SYDVKM.

A single count supports this clone. The genes are TRBV6-5 and TRBJ2-5; 7 nucleotides match TRBD1. The J call is doubtful: the DNA matches TRBJ2-7 better. The CDR3 consists of 13 residues. CDR1 and CDR2 (germline): MNHEY, SVGAGI. CDR3 nucleotide sequence: TGTGCCAGCAGCTACAGGGGTCTCGGCGAGCAGTACTTC. This sequence encodes CASSYRGLGEQYF.

This chain uses TRBV4-3 with TRBJ1-1; D not resolved. The CDR3 is made up of 15 amino acids. Looked up from germline, CDR1 is LGHNA and CDR2 is YSLEER. V lost 0 bases and J lost 1, with 9 bases in between. CDR3 sequence: CASSQDRNRNTEAFF. In DNA form, the CDR3 reads TGCGCCAGCAGCCAAGATCGAAACAGGAACACTGAAGCTTTCTTT.

V is TRBV7-9 and J is TRBJ2-3; 10 nucleotides line up with TRBD1. Germline V gives CDR1 SEHNR, CDR2 FQNEAQ (reference sequence). The CDR3 consists of 15 residues. Losses at the gene ends were 4 bases for V and 1 base for J; bases not matched to a gene: 2. The CDR3 DNA reads as TGTGCCAGCAGCTCCGGACAGGGGGGCACAGATACGCAGTATTTT. Protein product: CASSSGQGGTDTQYF.

The chain combines TRBV11-2 with TRBJ2-7, with D unclear. The CDR3 totals 14 residues. V lost 3 bases and J 2 bases, leaving 11 bases between the germline ends. Germline-derived CDR1 and CDR2 are SGHAT and FQNNGV. The CDR3 spells CASSLGRPAYEQYF. The CDR3 DNA is TGTGCCAGCAGCTTGGGCAGGCCAGCCTACGAGCAGTACTTC.

The V and J genes are TRBV28 and TRBJ1-5; D gene unclear. CDR1 and CDR2 (germline): MDHEN, SYDVKM. V lost 7 bases and J 0 bases, leaving 7 bases between the germline ends. This CDR3 has 13 amino acids. In DNA form, the CDR3 reads TGTGCCAGCACCCTATATAGCAATCAGCCCCAGCATTTT. Translation: CASTLYSNQPQHF.

The sample holds one count of this clone. V usage is TRBV7-8 and J usage is TRBJ1-5; perhaps TRBD1 as D (6 bases). The V gene lost 5 bases and the J gene lost 0 bases, with 14 bases spanning the gap. CDR3 length equals 16 residues. Germline CDR1 reads SGHVS; CDR2 reads FQNEAQ. The CDR3 region is CASSPRTAYSNQPQHF. CDR3 coding DNA: TGTGCCAGCAGCCCACGGACAGCTTATAGCAATCAGCCCCAGCATTTT.

The genes are TRBV4-1 and TRBJ2-7; the D is unclear. Germline values: CDR1 MGHRA, CDR2 YSYEKL. This CDR3 comprises 15 residues. V was trimmed by 4 bases and J by 3 bases, leaving 16 bases between them. Here the CDR3 reads CASSLTADTHYEQYF. The CDR3 DNA reads as TGCGCCAGCAGCCTCACTGCCGATACTCACTACGAGCAGTACTTC.

The chain uses TRBV5-1 and TRBJ2-3; 7 positions agree with TRBD1. CDR3 length equals 16 residues. The germline V gene encodes CDR1 SGHRS and CDR2 YFSETQ. With 4 bases clipped from V and 0 bases from J, the junction kept 8 bases outside the gene matches. As DNA, the CDR3 is TGCGCCAGCAGCCCGGGACAGTTACCCAGCACAGATACGCAGTATTTT. Translated, it gives CASSPGQLPSTDTQYF.

This chain joins TRBV5-4 and TRBJ2-7; maybe TRBD2 (5 bases). This CDR3 spans 13 amino acids. V lost 5 bases and J lost 6, with 15 bases in between. Germline CDR1 reads SGHNT; CDR2 reads YYREEE (reference sequence). CDR3 DNA sequence: TGTGCCAGCAGTAAAGAGAGTGCGGGCGAGCAGTACTTC. As protein: CASSKESAGEQYF.

The V and J genes are TRBV6-5 and TRBJ2-5; D may be TRBD1 (6 bases). Germline V CDR1 and CDR2: MNHEY, SVGAGI. CDR3 size: 15 residues. Trimming left V 6 bases short and J 5 bases short, with 19 bases between. The CDR3 DNA reads TGTGCCAGCAGAAGGGACACCCAGATCGGGGAGACCCAGTACTTC. It codes for CASRRDTQIGETQYF.

This chain connects TRBV5-1 to TRBJ2-5, with 8 positions matching TRBD1. After removal of 5 bases from V and 2 bases from J, the junction contained 8 bases not matched to a gene. Germline CDR1 SGHRS, CDR2 YFSETQ. CDR3 length: 15 amino acids. The chain's CDR3 is CASSYGTGGQETQYF. In DNA, the CDR3 is TGCGCCAGCAGTTATGGGACAGGAGGACAAGAGACCCAGTACTTC.

V gene TRBV6-5 combines with J gene TRBJ2-1; 8 positions match TRBD2. J lost 5 bases, V lost 4 bases, and 7 bases had no gene match. The CDR3 covers 15 residues. Germline V gives CDR1 MNHEY, CDR2 SVGAGI. The CDR3: CASSWPTSGDNEQFF. CDR3 DNA sequence: TGTGCCAGCAGTTGGCCCACTAGCGGTGACAATGAGCAGTTCTTC.

In nucleotides, the CDR3 is TGTGCCATCAGGGAGCGTACGGGACAAGTCTCTGGAAACACCATATATTTT. Translation: CAIRERTGQVSGNTIYF. The chain joins TRBV10-3 to TRBJ1-3; D is perhaps TRBD1 (6 bases). V lost 6 bases to trimming and J lost 0 bases, with 18 bases between them. Per the germline V gene, CDR1 is ENHRY and CDR2 is SYGVKD. The CDR3 loop spans 17 amino acids.